Listed below are T cell receptor beta chains from one sample, sequenced in a study of CD8 T cells in Susac syndrome. MiXCR, run by TCRdb on the immunoSEQ multiplex PCR reads, gives a single entry per CDR3 protein. In the table there are approximately 180,000 distinct CDR3 sequences, almost 96% of which are singletons. Sequencing input: CD4+ T cells from PBMCs. These receptors all stem from a human donor with multiple sclerosis. CDR3s include the opening cysteine and the closing phenylalanine or tryptophan. The order of the fields is CDR3 protein, CDR3 DNA, clone size, V gene, D gene, J gene. A D gene is named only where the DNA matches it firmly. Size tells how often a clone was seen (once, few, many) or the class of an expanded clone, and some rows leave it out.

CDR3 protein: CSVEGRGGEENTEAFF
CDR3 DNA: TGCAGCGTAGAAGGGAGGGGCGGGGAGGAGAACACTGAAGCTTTCTTT
clone size: -
V gene: TRBV29-1
D gene: -
J gene: TRBJ1-1

CDR3 protein: CASSRPGWVEQYF
CDR3 DNA: TGCGCCAGCAGCCGCCCAGGGTGGGTCGAGCAGTACTTC
clone size: -
V gene: TRBV4-1
D gene: -
J gene: TRBJ2-7

CDR3 protein: CSAVMDRGLSEQYF
CDR3 DNA: TGCAGTGCCGTGATGGACAGGGGACTTTCCGAGCAGTACTTC
clone size: -
V gene: TRBV20-1
D gene: TRBD1
J gene: TRBJ2-7

CDR3 protein: CAWSALLAGGTNEQFF
CDR3 DNA: TGTGCCTGGAGCGCCCTCTTAGCGGGGGGGACCAATGAGCAGTTCTTC
clone size: -
V gene: TRBV30
D gene: TRBD2
J gene: TRBJ2-1

CDR3 protein: CSASPTGDNSPLHF
CDR3 DNA: TGCAGTGCTAGCCCGACAGGGGATAATTCACCCCTCCACTTT
clone size: -
V gene: TRBV20-1
D gene: TRBD1
J gene: TRBJ1-6

CDR3 protein: CASSWGQKNTEAFF
CDR3 DNA: TGCGCCAGCAGCTGGGGACAGAAGAACACTGAAGCTTTCTTT
clone size: -
V gene: TRBV5-1
D gene: TRBD1
J gene: TRBJ1-1

CDR3 protein: CATHLDRPASGNTIYF
CDR3 DNA: TGTGCCACCCACCTCGACAGGCCCGCCTCTGGAAACACCATATATTTT
clone size: -
V gene: TRBV6-6
D gene: -
J gene: TRBJ1-3

CDR3 protein: CSARVPQGANTEAFF
CDR3 DNA: TGCAGTGCTAGAGTCCCGCAGGGGGCAAACACTGAAGCTTTCTTT
clone size: -
V gene: TRBV20-1
D gene: TRBD1
J gene: TRBJ1-1

CDR3 protein: CASSQAKGYNEQFF
CDR3 DNA: TGTGCCAGCAGCCAGGCGAAGGGGTACAATGAGCAGTTCTTC
clone size: once
V gene: TRBV4-2
D gene: -
J gene: TRBJ2-1

CDR3 protein: CASSQDSGGVGQPQHF
CDR3 DNA: TGCGCCAGCAGCCAAGACTCAGGGGGCGTCGGCCAGCCCCAGCATTTT
clone size: few
V gene: TRBV4-1
D gene: TRBD1
J gene: TRBJ1-5

CDR3 protein: CASSPGQGADIQYF
CDR3 DNA: TGTGCCAGCAGCCCTGGACAGGGGGCTGACATTCAGTACTTC
clone size: -
V gene: TRBV7-7
D gene: TRBD1
J gene: TRBJ2-4

CDR3 protein: CASSLDPDGTDTQYF
CDR3 DNA: TGTGCCAGCAGCTTAGACCCGGACGGTACAGATACGCAGTATTTT
clone size: -
V gene: TRBV7-9
D gene: -
J gene: TRBJ2-3

CDR3 protein: CASSYRAPIHRGYTF
CDR3 DNA: TGTGCCAGCAGTTACCGGGCCCCCATTCACCGCGGCTACACCTTC
clone size: -
V gene: TRBV27
D gene: -
J gene: TRBJ1-2

CDR3 protein: CASSSTSTANSPLHF
CDR3 DNA: TGTGCCAGCAGCTCGACATCGACCGCCAATTCACCCCTCCACTTT
clone size: -
V gene: TRBV3-1
D gene: -
J gene: TRBJ1-6

CDR3 protein: CSGRAGPTQGYTF
CDR3 DNA: TGCAGCGGCCGGGCCGGGCCCACCCAAGGATACACTTTC
clone size: -
V gene: TRBV29-1
D gene: -
J gene: TRBJ1-2

CDR3 protein: CASRLGEANYGYTF
CDR3 DNA: TGTGCCAGCAGGTTAGGGGAGGCTAACTATGGCTACACCTTC
clone size: -
V gene: TRBV7-2
D gene: -
J gene: TRBJ1-2

CDR3 protein: CASSELGSSYNEQFF
CDR3 DNA: TGTGCCAGCAGCGAACTAGGCAGCTCCTACAATGAGCAGTTCTTC
clone size: -
V gene: TRBV2
D gene: -
J gene: TRBJ2-1

CDR3 protein: CASSLHGIGSPLHF
CDR3 DNA: TGTGCCAGCAGTTTGCACGGGATCGGATCACCCCTCCACTTT
clone size: -
V gene: TRBV12-3/TRBV12-4
D gene: -
J gene: TRBJ1-6

CDR3 protein: CASSLELAQGGETQYF
CDR3 DNA: TGCGCCAGCAGCTTGGAGTTGGCACAGGGAGGAGAGACCCAGTACTTC
clone size: -
V gene: TRBV5-1
D gene: -
J gene: TRBJ2-5

CDR3 protein: CASSRRTGRTDTQYF
CDR3 DNA: TGTGCCAGCAGCCGACGGACAGGACGCACAGATACGCAGTATTTT
clone size: -
V gene: TRBV5-6
D gene: TRBD1
J gene: TRBJ2-3

CDR3 protein: CASSRQGPYEQYF
CDR3 DNA: TGTGCCAGCAGCCGACAGGGCCCCTACGAGCAGTACTTC
clone size: -
V gene: TRBV11-1
D gene: TRBD1
J gene: TRBJ2-7

CDR3 protein: CASSEQRQGFGTNEAFF
CDR3 DNA: TGTGCCAGCAGTGAACAGAGACAGGGGTTTGGGACCAATGAAGCTTTCTTT
clone size: -
V gene: TRBV6-1
D gene: TRBD1
J gene: TRBJ1-1